Below are 12 T cell receptor beta chains sequenced from a single sample in a study of T cells in localized non-small cell lung cancer. Assay: immunoSEQ multiplex PCR; the TCRdb copy retains only in-frame clones and omits some. This sample carries 45,000 to 55,000 clones, 86% of them seen once, and the ten largest clones take 18%. Sequenced here: peripheral blood, sampled before any cancer treatment. All receptors come from a male donor aged 60 or over with stage III squamous cell lung carcinoma.

The V gene is TRBV5-1, the J gene TRBJ1-1; the D is unclear. This CDR3 contains 13 residues. Germline loops: CDR1 SGHRS, CDR2 YFSETQ. Trimming took 1 base from V and 6 from J, leaving 10 bases between them. CDR3 coding DNA: TGCGCCAGCAGCTTGTCGGGGAGTTCTGAAGCTTTCTTT. This sequence encodes CASSLSGSSEAFF.

The CDR3 loop reads CASSLWGREQFF. The CDR3 DNA reads as TGTGCCAGCAGCTTATGGGGGCGTGAGCAGTTCTTC. This chain links TRBV7-3 with TRBJ2-1; TRBD1 might be the D (6 bases). This CDR3 contains 12 residues. The V and J ends lost 2 bases and 9 bases respectively, with 8 bases between them. Germline V gene sequence: CDR1 SGHTA, CDR2 FQGTGA.

The V call is TRBV7-2, the J call TRBJ2-5; 7 positions match TRBD1. V lost 2 bases to trimming and J lost 2 bases; unmatched junction nucleotides: 8. CDR3 length equals 16 residues. CDR1 is SGHTA and CDR2 is FQGNSA in the germline V gene. The CDR3: CASSLLPSTGQETQYF. The CDR3 coding sequence is TGTGCCAGCAGCTTACTGCCCTCGACAGGGCAAGAGACCCAGTACTTC.

The V call is TRBV5-1, the J call TRBJ2-7; 7 bases match TRBD1. The trim removed 5 bases at V and 2 bases at J, leaving 10 bases unmatched. CDR3 length equals 15 residues. The germline CDR1 and CDR2 sequences are SGHRS and YFSETQ. CDR3 nucleotides: TGCGCCAGCAGGGGTAGACAGGGACCTACCTACGAGCAGTACTTC. Translation gives CASRGRQGPTYEQYF. The whole variable domain, filled in from reference TRBV5-1 and TRBJ2-7, reads KAGVTQTPRYLIKTRGQQVTLSCSPISGHRSVSWYQQTPGQGLQFLFEYFSETQRNKGNFPGRFSGRQFSNSRSEMNVSTLELGDSALYLCASRGRQGPTYEQYFGPGTRLTVT.

The rearrangement uses TRBV5-4 and TRBJ2-7, with 7 bases identical to TRBD1. CDR1 SGHNT and CDR2 YYREEE come from the germline V gene (reference sequence). The CDR3 loop spans 15 amino acids. V was pared by 3 bases and J by 1 base, with 7 bases of the junction left unmatched. The CDR3 sequence is CASSSGLTGSYEQYF. In DNA, the CDR3 is TGTGCCAGCAGCTCAGGCTTGACAGGGTCCTACGAGCAGTACTTC.

The chain employs TRBV7-2 and TRBJ1-1; unclear D gene. This CDR3 spans 13 amino acids. Germline loops: CDR1 SGHTA, CDR2 FQGNSA. V was cut by 7 bases and J by 1 base, with 10 bases left in between. The CDR3 protein is CASIRGQNTEAFF. The CDR3 coding sequence is TGTGCCAGCATACGGGGTCAGAACACTGAAGCTTTCTTT.

This clone was picked up one time. This chain joins TRBV27 and TRBJ1-4, with 8 bases fitting TRBD1. Per the germline V gene, CDR1 is MNHEY and CDR2 is SMNVEV (reference sequence). This CDR3 spans 15 amino acids. V was clipped by 4 bases and J by 2 bases; unmatched bases: 3. CDR3 in DNA: TGTGCCAGCAGTTATAACAGGGGGACTAATGAAAAACTGTTTTTT. This encodes CASSYNRGTNEKLFF.

V is TRBV7-6 and J is TRBJ2-1, with 14 bases aligning to TRBD2. Germline CDR1 SGHVS, CDR2 FNYEAQ. The J segment lost 9 bases and the V segment lost 5 bases, leaving 6 bases of the junction unmatched. CDR3 size: 15 residues. CDR3 amino acids: CASSPTSGRGGEQFF. Written as DNA, the CDR3 is TGTGCCAGCAGCCCGACTAGCGGGAGGGGGGGTGAGCAGTTCTTC.

The chain uses TRBV19 and TRBJ2-7; 7 nucleotides line up with TRBD1. This CDR3 comprises 15 residues. With 6 bases clipped from V and 0 bases from J, the junction kept 8 bases outside the gene matches. Germline assignment: CDR1 LNHDA and CDR2 SQIVND (reference sequence). DNA of the CDR3: TGTGCCAGTAGCCCACAGGGGTCTTTCTCCTACGAGCAGTACTTC. Translation: CASSPQGSFSYEQYF.

The V call is TRBV4-3, the J call TRBJ2-1; 9 bases are a match to TRBD2. The CDR3 extends over 17 amino acids. Trimming at V came to 0 bases and at J to 5 bases, leaving 8 bases not matched to a gene. Per germline, CDR1 LGHNA and CDR2 YSLEER. CDR3 in amino acids: CASSQEGAGGRNNEQFF. For the CDR3, the DNA is TGCGCCAGCAGCCAAGAAGGGGCGGGGGGGCGGAACAATGAGCAGTTCTTC.

The chain combines TRBV18 with TRBJ2-1; 14 nucleotides agree with TRBD2. Germline lookup yields CDR1 KGHSH and CDR2 LQKENI. V lost 4 bases, J lost 7 bases, and 3 bases stayed unmatched. The CDR3 is 15 residues long. The CDR3 reads CASSQGLAGANEQFF. CDR3 bases: TGTGCCAGCTCACAGGGACTAGCGGGAGCGAATGAGCAGTTCTTC.

The CDR3 region has the DNA TGTGCCAGCAGCTTGGTCGGTTATCAGACGCGTGGCTACACCTTC. Protein product: CASSLVGYQTRGYTF. The chain uses TRBV5-6 and TRBJ1-2, with D uncertain. Trimming took 0 bases from V and 7 from J, leaving 16 bases between them. Looked up from germline, CDR1 is SGHDT and CDR2 is YYEEEE. The CDR3 consists of 15 residues.